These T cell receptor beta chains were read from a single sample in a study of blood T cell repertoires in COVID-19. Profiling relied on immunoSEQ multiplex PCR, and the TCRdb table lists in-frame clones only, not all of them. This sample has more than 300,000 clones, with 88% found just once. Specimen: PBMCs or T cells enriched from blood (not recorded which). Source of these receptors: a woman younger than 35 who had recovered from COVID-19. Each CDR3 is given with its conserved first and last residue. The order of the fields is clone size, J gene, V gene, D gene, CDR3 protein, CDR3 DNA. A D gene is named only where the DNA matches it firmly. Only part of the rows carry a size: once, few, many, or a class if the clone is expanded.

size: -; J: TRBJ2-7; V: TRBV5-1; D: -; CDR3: CASSLVRSSYEQYF; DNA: TGCGCCAGCAGCTTGGTTAGGAGCTCCTACGAGCAGTACTTC
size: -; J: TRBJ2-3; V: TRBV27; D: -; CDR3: CASSLGPGGTDTQYF; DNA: TGTGCCAGCAGTTTAGGCCCTGGTGGTACAGATACGCAGTATTTT
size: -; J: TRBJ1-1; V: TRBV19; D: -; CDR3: CASSIKGTEAFF; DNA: TGTGCCAGTAGTATCAAGGGGACTGAAGCTTTCTTT
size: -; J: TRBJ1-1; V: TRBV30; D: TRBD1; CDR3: CAWPGSRDRNSRNTEAFF; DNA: TGTGCCTGGCCGGGTTCTCGGGACAGAAATTCTAGGAACACTGAAGCTTTCTTT
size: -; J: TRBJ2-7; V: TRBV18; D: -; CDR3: CASSPDYTYEQYF; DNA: TGTGCCAGCTCACCAGACTATACCTACGAGCAGTACTTC
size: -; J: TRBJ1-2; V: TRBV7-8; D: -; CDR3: CASSSRWAPGYTF; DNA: TGTGCCAGCAGCTCACGATGGGCTCCTGGCTACACCTTC
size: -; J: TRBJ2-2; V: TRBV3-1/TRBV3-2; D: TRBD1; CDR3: CASSQETATGSTGELFF; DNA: TGTGCCAGCAGCCAAGAAACCGCGACAGGGAGCACCGGGGAGCTGTTTTTT
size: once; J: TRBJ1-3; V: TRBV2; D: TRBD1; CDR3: CASRGGPGNTIYF; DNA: TGTGCAAGCAGGGGGGGGCCTGGAAACACCATATATTTT
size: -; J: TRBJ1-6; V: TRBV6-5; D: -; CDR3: CASSYGQENSPLHF; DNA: TGTGCCAGCAGTTACGGGCAGGAAAATTCACCCCTCCACTTT
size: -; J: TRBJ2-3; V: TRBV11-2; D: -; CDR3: CASSLAGGTDTQYF; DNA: TGTGCCAGCAGCTTAGCGGGGGGCACAGATACGCAGTATTTT
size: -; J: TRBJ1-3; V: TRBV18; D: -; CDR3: CASSLAGTAENTIYF; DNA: TGTGCCAGCTCACTCGCCGGGACTGCGGAAAACACCATATATTTT
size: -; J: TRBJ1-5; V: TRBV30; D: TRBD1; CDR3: CACIGTGSNQPQHF; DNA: TGTGCCTGCATCGGGACAGGTAGCAATCAGCCCCAGCATTTT
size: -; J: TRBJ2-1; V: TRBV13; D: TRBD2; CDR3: CASSLVGLAGGPVENEQFF; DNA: TGTGCCAGCAGCTTAGTGGGACTAGCGGGGGGGCCGGTTGAAAATGAGCAGTTCTTC
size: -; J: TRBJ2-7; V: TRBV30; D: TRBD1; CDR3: CAWSPGTGGKAYEQYF; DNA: TGTGCCTGGAGCCCCGGAACAGGGGGCAAGGCCTACGAGCAGTACTTC
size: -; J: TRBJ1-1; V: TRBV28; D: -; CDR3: CASTISGMNTEAFF; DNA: TGTGCCAGCACCATCTCCGGGATGAACACTGAAGCTTTCTTT
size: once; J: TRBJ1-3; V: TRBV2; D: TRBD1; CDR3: CASRLDRGRNTIYF; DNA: TGTGCCAGCAGATTAGACAGGGGTCGAAACACCATATATTTT
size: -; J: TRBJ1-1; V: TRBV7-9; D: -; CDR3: CASSPPPRGAFF; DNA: TGTGCCAGCAGCCCCCCCCCGCGGGGAGCTTTCTTT
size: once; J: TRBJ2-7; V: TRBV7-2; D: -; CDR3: CASSLVGGASTEQYF; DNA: TGTGCCAGCAGCTTAGTGGGGGGGGCAAGTACCGAGCAGTACTTC
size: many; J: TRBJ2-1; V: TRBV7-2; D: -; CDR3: CASTPGVGYNEQFF; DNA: TGTGCCAGCACCCCCGGGGTCGGCTACAATGAGCAGTTCTTC
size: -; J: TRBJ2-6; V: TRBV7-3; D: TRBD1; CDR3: CASSLTGGSGANVLTF; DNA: TGTGCCAGCAGCTTGACAGGGGGCTCTGGGGCCAACGTCCTGACTTTC
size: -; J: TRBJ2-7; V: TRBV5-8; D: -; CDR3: CASSLWVPDYSSYEQYF; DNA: TGTGCCAGCAGCTTATGGGTTCCCGACTACTCTTCCTACGAGCAGTACTTC
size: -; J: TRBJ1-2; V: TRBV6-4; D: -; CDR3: CASSLSGGADYGYTF; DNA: TGTGCCAGCAGTCTTTCTGGGGGCGCTGACTATGGCTACACCTTC
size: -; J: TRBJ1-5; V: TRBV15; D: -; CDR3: CATSGQRGSNQPQHF; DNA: TGTGCCACCAGCGGCCAGCGTGGTAGCAATCAGCCCCAGCATTTT
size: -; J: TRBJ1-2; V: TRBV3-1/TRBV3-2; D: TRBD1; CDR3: CASSQATGVDYTF; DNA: TGTGCCAGCAGCCAAGCAACAGGGGTCGACTACACCTTC
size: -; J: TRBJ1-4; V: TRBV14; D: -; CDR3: CASSKRSQGNEKLFF; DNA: TGTGCCAGCAGTAAAAGGAGTCAGGGTAATGAAAAACTGTTTTTT
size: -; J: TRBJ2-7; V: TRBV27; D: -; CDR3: CASSLSAGGYEQYF; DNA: TGTGCCAGCAGTTTATCGGCAGGAGGCTACGAGCAGTACTTC
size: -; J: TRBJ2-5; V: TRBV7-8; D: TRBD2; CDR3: CASSRGGVKETQYF; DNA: TGTGCCAGCAGCCGTGGGGGGGTCAAAGAGACCCAGTACTTC
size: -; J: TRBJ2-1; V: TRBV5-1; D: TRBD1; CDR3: CASSPGQGGRNEQFF; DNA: TGCGCCAGCAGCCCAGGACAGGGGGGTAGGAATGAGCAGTTCTTC
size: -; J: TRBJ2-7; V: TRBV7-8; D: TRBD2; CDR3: CASSASGGSSYEQYF; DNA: TGTGCCAGCAGCGCTAGCGGGGGTAGCTCCTACGAGCAGTACTTC
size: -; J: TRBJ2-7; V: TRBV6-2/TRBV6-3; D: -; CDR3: CASSLTPSYEQYF; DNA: TGTGCCAGCAGTTTAACTCCATCCTACGAGCAGTACTTC
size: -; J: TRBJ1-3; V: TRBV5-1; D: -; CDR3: CASSVEQVSGNTIYF; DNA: TGCGCCAGCAGCGTAGAACAGGTCTCTGGAAACACCATATATTTT
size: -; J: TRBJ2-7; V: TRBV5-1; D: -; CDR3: CASSLVPRGAYEQYF; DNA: TGCGCCAGCAGCTTGGTGCCACGTGGAGCCTACGAGCAGTACTTC
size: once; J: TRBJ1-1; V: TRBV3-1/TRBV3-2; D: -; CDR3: CASSPPSEGRIF; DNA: TGTGCCAGCAGCCCTCCCTCGGAGGGGCGGATCTTT
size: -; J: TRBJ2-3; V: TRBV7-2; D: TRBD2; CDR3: CASSLSGIAGDPPGTQYF; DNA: TGTGCCAGCAGCTTAAGCGGGATAGCGGGAGACCCCCCGGGGACGCAGTATTTT
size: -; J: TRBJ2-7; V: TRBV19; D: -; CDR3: CASRQQLPSTYEQYF; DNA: TGTGCCAGTAGGCAACAGTTGCCCTCAACCTACGAGCAGTACTTC
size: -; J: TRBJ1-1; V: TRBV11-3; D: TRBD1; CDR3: CASSTGQGDTEAFF; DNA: TGTGCCAGCAGCACGGGACAGGGGGACACTGAAGCTTTCTTT
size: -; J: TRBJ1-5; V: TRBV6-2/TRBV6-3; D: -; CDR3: CASSYGDFLSNQPQHF; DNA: TGTGCCAGCAGTTATGGGGACTTTCTTTCCAATCAGCCCCAGCATTTT
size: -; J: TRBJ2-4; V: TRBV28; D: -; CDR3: CASSYPTGKKNIQYF; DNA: TGTGCCAGCAGTTACCCCACAGGGAAGAAAAACATTCAGTACTTC
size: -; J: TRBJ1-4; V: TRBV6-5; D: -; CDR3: CATYGVGEKLFF; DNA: TGTGCCACCTACGGGGTTGGTGAAAAACTGTTTTTT
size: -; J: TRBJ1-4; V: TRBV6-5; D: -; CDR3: CASSQTGGNEKLFF; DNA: TGTGCCAGCAGCCAGACGGGGGGGAATGAAAAACTGTTTTTT
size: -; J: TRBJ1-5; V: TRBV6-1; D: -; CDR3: CASSEGMGRQPQHF; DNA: TGTGCCAGCAGTGAAGGAATGGGGCGGCAGCCCCAGCATTTT
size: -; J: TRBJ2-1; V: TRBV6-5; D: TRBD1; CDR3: CASKLQEGAFF; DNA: TGTGCCAGCAAACTTCAAGAGGGGGCGTTCTTC
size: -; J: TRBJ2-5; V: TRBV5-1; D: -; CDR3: CASSPIALETQYF; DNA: TGCGCCAGCAGCCCTATAGCGCTGGAGACCCAGTACTTC
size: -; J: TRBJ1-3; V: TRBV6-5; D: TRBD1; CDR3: CASSLGQGSGNTIYF; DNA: TGTGCCAGCAGTTTGGGACAGGGCTCTGGAAACACCATATATTTT
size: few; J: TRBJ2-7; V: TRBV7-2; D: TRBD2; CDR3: CASSLGRLAGPPYEQYF; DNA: TGTGCCAGCAGCTTGGGCCGACTAGCGGGGCCACCCTACGAGCAGTACTTC
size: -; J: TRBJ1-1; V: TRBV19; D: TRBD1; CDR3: CASSPPRRLGQGNTEAFF; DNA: TGTGCCAGTAGCCCCCCGAGGCGCCTGGGACAGGGGAACACTGAAGCTTTCTTT
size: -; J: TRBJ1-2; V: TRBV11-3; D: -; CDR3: CASSSQGGYGYTF; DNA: TGTGCCAGCAGCTCCCAGGGAGGCTATGGCTACACCTTC
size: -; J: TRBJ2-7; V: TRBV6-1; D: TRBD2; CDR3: CASSEASGPYEQYF; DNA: TGTGCCAGCAGTGAGGCTAGCGGGCCCTACGAGCAGTACTTC
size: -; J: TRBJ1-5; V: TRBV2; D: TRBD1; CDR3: CASSEDRGLNQPQHF; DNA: TGTGCCAGCAGTGAAGACAGGGGGCTCAATCAGCCCCAGCATTTT
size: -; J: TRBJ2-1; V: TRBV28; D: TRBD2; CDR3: CASSSPLGSGGAINEQFF; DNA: TGTGCCAGCAGTTCCCCCCTAGGTAGCGGGGGGGCCATCAATGAGCAGTTCTTC
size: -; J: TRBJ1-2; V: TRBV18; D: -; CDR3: CASSPGHGYTF; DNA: TGTGCCAGCTCACCTGGGCACGGCTACACCTTC
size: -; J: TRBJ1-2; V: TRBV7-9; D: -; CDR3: CASSLSSVGYGYTF; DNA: TGTGCCAGCAGCTTATCATCAGTTGGCTATGGCTACACCTTC
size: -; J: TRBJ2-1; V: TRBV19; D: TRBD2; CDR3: CASSSGGAGLEQFF; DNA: TGTGCCAGTAGTAGCGGGGGGGCCGGACTTGAGCAGTTCTTC
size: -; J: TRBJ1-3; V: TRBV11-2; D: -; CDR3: CASSSRGSGNTIYF; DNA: TGTGCCAGCAGCTCCCGGGGCTCTGGAAACACCATATATTTT